This T cell receptor (beta chain) stems from a study of shared T cell receptors in the human thymus (dated by TCRdb to the early 2020s). About the study as a whole: The study investigated the way shared, self-reactive T-cell receptor alpha chains are produced in the human thymus.

With respect to this clone: Its antigen is unknown. Base qualities were left out, and no much larger clone turns up one base away.

The germline V gene (reference sequence) specifies LNHDA as CDR1 and SQIVND as CDR2. The junction shows trimming of 7 bases on V and 3 bases on J, and the gene matches do not reach 6 bases of it. The CDR3 sequence holds 15 residues, the cysteine and phenylalanine included. The sequence is cut down to CDR3 DNA, 45 bases in frame from base 1. Libraries were constructed by the immunoSEQ multiplex PCR assay. TCRdb re-hosts the immuneACCESS table, in-frame sequences only. Its copies lack some clones; in the studies checked, an unresolved V gene accounts for under half of them, and the cause for the rest is not known. The sample includes tens of thousands of clones, with 90% to 95% observed a single time. Clones ranked in the top ten supply approximately 0.035% of the sample.

The material sequenced was thymocytes. This clonotype was sampled from a human donor. In this chain, TRBV19 is recombined with TRBJ1-6; the junction holds 7 bases that match TRBD1. The sequenced DNA is TGTGCCAGTAATTGGACAGGCGACTATAATTCACCCCTCCACTTT. Its amino acids are CASNWTGDYNSPLHF.